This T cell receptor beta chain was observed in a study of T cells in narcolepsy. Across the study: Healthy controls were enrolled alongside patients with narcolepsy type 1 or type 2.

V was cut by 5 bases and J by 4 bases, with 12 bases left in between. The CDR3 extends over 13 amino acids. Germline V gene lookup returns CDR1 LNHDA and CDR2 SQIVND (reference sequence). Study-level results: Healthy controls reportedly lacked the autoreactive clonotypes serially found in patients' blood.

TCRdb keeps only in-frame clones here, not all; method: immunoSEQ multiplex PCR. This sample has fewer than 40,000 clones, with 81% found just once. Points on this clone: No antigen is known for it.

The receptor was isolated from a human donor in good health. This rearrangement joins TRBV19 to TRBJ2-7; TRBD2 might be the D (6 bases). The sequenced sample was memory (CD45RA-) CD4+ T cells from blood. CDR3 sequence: CASSRPGLYEQYF. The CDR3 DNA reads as TGTGCCAGTAGTCGGCCAGGACTATACGAGCAGTACTTC.